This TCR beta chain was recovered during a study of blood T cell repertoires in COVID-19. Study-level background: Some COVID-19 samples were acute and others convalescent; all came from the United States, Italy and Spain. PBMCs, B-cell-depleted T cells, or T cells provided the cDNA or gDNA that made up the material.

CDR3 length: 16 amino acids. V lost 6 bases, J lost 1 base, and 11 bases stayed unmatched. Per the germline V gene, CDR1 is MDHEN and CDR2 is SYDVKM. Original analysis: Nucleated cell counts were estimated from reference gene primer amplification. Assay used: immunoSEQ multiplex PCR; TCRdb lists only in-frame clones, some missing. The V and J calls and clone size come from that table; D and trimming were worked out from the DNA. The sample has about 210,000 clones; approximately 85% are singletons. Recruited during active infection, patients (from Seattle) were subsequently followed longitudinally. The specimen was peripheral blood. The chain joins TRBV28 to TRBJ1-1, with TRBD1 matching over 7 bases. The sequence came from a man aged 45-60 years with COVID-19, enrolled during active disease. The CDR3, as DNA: TGTGCCAGCAGCCTAAGCCGACAGGGAGCGAACACTGAAGCTTTCTTT. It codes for CASSLSRQGANTEAFF.